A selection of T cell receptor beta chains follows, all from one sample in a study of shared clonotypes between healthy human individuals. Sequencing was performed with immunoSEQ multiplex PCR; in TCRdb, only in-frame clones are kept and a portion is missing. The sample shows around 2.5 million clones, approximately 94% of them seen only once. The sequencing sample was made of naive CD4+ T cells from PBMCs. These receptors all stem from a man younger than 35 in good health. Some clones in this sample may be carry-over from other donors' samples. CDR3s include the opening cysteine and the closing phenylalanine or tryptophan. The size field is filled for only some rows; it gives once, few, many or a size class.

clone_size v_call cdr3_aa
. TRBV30 CAWSVQGALSYEQYF
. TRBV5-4 CASSLQGNTEAFF
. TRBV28 CASSPGTGSGANEKLFF
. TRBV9 CASSPQRPQGAGELFF
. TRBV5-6 CASSLDWSDRGATDTQYF
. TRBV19 CASSSGAGRRYEQYF
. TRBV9 CASSVAGTSGYTGELFF
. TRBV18 CASSLTQGTSGAYEQYF
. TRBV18 CASSPLGLNGGNQPQHF
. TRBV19 CASSIPGAANEQYF
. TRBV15 CATSRVWREGTDTQYF
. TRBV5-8 CASSLRQVNEKLFF
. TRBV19 CASSIDSRSRGYTF
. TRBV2 CASNEQVRDQPQHF
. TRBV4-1 CASSQEFTRGYEQYF
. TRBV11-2 CASSLRYGSYEQYF
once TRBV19 CASSIVDRGVTDTQYF
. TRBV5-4 CASSAQGGSYSEQYF
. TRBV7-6 CASSLVTDNEKLFF
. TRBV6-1 CASTANRGQETQYF
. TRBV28 CASSLFRASNNEQFF
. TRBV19 CASSTKDRVGNQPQHF
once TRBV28 CASSLWTNQVPYF
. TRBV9 CASSAEPETGRFF
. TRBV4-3 CASSPRITDTQYF
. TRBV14 CASSQVDSTEQFF
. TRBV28 CASGAVAGTGELFF
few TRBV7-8 CASSSLGRTGNTIYF
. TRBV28 CASSYDRDGYTF
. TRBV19 CASSSRQILYSYGYTF
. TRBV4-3 CASSQVSAGYYGYTF
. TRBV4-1 CASSQAGTGDSYNSPLHF
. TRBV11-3 CASSSGQGGTDTQYF
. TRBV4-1 CASSQVKITYNQPQHF
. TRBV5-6 CASSLAGQGKGTEAFF
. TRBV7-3 CASSSDNQETQYF
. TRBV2 CASKREGYEQYF
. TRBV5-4 CASSSPVGPGELFF
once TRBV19 CASSYGTGDGEQYF
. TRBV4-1 CASSQEGLAIETQYF
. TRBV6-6 CASRSLGEGTYGYTF
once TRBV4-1 CASSQVGQQAGELFF
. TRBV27 CASSPPLRSYNEQFF
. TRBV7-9 CASSLKGQSSSTF
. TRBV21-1 CASSNSCYEQYF
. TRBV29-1 CSVEVLGRLGSVEADTQYF